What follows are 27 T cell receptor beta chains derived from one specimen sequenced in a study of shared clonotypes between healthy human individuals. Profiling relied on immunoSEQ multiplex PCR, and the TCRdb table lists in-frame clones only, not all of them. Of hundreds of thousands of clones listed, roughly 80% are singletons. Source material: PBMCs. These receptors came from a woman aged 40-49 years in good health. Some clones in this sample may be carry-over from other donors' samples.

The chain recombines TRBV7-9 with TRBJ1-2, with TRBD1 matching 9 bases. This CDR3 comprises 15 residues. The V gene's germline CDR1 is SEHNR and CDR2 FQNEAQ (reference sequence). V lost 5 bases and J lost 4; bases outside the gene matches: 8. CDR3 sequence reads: CASSTNRGQSYGYTF. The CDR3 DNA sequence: TGTGCCAGCAGCACCAACAGGGGGCAGTCCTATGGCTACACCTTC.

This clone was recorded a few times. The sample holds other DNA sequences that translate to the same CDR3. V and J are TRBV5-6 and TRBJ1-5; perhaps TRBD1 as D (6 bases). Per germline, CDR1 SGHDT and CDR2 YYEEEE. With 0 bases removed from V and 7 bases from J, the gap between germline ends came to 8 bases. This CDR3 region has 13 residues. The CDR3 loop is CASSLARGQPQHF. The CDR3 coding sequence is TGTGCCAGCAGCTTGGCCAGGGGACAGCCCCAGCATTTT.

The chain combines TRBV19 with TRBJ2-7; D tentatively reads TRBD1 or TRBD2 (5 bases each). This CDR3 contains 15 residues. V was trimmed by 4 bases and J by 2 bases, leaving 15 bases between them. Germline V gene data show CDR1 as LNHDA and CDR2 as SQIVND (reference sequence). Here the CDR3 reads CASSTPPEGPYEQYF. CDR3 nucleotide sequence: TGTGCCAGTAGTACTCCCCCAGAGGGACCCTACGAGCAGTACTTC.

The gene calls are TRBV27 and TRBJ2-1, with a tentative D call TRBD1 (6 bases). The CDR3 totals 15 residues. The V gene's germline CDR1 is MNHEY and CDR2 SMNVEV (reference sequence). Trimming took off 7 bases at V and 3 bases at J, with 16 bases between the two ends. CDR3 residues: CASTRRQGYYNEQFF. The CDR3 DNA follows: TGTGCCAGCACCCGACGGCAGGGGTACTACAATGAGCAGTTCTTC.

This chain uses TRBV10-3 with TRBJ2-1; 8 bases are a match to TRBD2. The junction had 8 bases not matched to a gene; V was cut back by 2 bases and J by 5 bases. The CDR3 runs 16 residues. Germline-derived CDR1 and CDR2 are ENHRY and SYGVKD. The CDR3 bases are TGTGCCATCAGTGAGGAACCCAGCGGGAGCAACAATGAGCAGTTCTTC. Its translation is CAISEEPSGSNNEQFF.

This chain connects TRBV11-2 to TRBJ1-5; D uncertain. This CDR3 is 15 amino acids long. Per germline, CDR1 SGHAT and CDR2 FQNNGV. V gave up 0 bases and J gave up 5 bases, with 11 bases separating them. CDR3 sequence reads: CASSLDRHLYQPQHF. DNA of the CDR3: TGTGCCAGCAGCTTAGATAGGCATCTCTATCAGCCCCAGCATTTT. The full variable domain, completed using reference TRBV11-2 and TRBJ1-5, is EAGVAQSPRYKIIEKRQSVAFWCNPISGHATLYWYQQILGQGPKLLIQFQNNGVVDDSQLPKDRFSAERLKGVDSTLKIQPAKLEDSAVYLCASSLDRHLYQPQHFGDGTRLSIL.

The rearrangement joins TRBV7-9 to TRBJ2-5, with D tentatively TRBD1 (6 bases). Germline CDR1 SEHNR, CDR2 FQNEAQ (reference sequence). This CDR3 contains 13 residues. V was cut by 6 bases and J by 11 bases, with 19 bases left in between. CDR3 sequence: CASSQFTGYEQYF. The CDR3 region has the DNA TGTGCCAGCAGTCAATTCACAGGGTATGAGCAGTACTTC. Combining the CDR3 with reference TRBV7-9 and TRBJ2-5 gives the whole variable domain DTGVSQNPRHKITKRGQNVTFRCDPISEHNRLYWYRQTLGQGPEFLTYFQNEAQLEKSRLLSDRFSAERPKGSFSTLEIQRTEQGDSAMYLCASSQFTGYEQYFGPGTRLLVL.

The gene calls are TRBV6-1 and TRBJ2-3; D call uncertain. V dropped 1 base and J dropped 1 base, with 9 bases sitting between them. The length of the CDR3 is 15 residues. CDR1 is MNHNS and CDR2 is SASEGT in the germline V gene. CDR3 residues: CASSEVWARTDTQYF. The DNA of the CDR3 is TGTGCCAGCAGTGAAGTCTGGGCGCGCACAGATACGCAGTATTTT.

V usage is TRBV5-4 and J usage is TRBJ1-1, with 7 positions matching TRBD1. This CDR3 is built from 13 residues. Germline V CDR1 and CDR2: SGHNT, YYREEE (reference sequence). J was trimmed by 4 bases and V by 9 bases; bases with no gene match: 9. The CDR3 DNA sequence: TGTGCCACCGATTCAGGGGGTGTCACTGAAGCTTTCTTT. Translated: CATDSGGVTEAFF. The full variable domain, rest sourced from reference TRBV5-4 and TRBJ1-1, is ETGVTQSPTHLIKTRGQQVTLRCSSQSGHNTVSWYQQALGQGPQFIFQYYREEENGRGNFPPRFSGLQFPNYSSELNVNALELDDSALYLCATDSGGVTEAFFGQGTRLTVV.

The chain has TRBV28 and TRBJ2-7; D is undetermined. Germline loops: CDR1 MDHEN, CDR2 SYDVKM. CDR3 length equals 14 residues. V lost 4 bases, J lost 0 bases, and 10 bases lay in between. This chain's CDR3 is CASSWEGISYEQYF. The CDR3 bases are TGTGCCAGCAGTTGGGAAGGGATCTCCTACGAGCAGTACTTC.

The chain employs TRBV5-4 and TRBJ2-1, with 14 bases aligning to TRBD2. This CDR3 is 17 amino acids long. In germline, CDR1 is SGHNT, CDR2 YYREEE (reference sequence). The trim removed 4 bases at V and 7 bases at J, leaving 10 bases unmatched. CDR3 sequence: CASSMGLAGAGENEQFF. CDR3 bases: TGTGCCAGCAGCATGGGACTAGCGGGAGCGGGGGAGAATGAGCAGTTCTTC.

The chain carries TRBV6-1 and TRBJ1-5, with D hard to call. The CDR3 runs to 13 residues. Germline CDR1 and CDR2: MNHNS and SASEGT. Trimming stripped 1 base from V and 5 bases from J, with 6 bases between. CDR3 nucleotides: TGTGCCAGCAGTGAAGTACCAGATCAGCCCCAGCATTTT. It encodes CASSEVPDQPQHF.

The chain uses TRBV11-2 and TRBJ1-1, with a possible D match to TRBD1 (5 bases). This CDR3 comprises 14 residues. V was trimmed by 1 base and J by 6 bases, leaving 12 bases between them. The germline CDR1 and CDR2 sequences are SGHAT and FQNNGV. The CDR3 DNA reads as TGTGCCAGCAGCTTAGCCGGACGGGGGGCTGAAGCTTTCTTT. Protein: CASSLAGRGAEAFF.

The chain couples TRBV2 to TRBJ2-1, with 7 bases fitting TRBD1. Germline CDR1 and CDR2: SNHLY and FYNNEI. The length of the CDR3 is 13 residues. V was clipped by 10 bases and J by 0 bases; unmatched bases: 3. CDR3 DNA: TGTGCCACACAGGGGAGCTCCTACAATGAGCAGTTCTTC. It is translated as CATQGSSYNEQFF.

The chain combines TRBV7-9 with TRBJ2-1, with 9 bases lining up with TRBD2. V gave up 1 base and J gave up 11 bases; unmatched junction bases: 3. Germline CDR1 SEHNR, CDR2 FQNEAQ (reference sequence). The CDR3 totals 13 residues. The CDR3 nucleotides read TGTGCCAGCAGCTTAGAGCCTAGCGGGAAGCAGTTCTTC. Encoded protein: CASSLEPSGKQFF.

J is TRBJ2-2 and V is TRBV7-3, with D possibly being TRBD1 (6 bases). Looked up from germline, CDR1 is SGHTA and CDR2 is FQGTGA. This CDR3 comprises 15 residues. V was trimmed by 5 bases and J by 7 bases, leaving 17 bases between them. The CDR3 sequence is CASSPRTGQDGELFF. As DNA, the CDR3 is TGTGCCAGCAGCCCCCGTACAGGGCAGGACGGGGAGCTGTTTTTT.

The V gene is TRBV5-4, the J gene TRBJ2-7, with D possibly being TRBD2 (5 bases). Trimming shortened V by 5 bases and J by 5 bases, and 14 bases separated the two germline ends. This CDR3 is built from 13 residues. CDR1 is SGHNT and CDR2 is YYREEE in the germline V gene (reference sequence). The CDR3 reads CASSWRPLDEQYF. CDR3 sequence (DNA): TGTGCCAGCAGTTGGAGGCCCCTAGACGAGCAGTACTTC.

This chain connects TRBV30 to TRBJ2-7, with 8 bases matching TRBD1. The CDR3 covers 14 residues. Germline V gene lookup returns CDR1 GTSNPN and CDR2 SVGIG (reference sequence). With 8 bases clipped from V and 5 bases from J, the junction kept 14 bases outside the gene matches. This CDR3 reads CALEMTGAKDEQYF. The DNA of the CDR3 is TGTGCCCTGGAGATGACAGGGGCAAAGGACGAGCAGTACTTC. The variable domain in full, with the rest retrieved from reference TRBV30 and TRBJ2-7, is SQTIHQWPATLVQPVGSPLSLECTVEGTSNPNLYWYRQAAGRGLQLLFYSVGIGQISSEVPQNLSASRPQDRQFILSSKKLLLSDSGFYLCALEMTGAKDEQYFGPGTRLTVT.

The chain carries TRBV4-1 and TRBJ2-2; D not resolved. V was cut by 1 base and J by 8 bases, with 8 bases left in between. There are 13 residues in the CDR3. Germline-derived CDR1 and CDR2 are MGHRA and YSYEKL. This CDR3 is CASSQARGGELFF. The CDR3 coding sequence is TGCGCCAGCAGCCAAGCCCGTGGGGGGGAGCTGTTTTTT.

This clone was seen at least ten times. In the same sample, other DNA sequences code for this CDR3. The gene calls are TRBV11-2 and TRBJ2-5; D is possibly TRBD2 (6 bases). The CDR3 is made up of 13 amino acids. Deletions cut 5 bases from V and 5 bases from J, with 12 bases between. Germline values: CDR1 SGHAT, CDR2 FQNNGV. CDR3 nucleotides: TGTGCCAGCAGCGCGGGGCCTCGGGAGACCCAGTACTTC. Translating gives CASSAGPRETQYF.

CDR3 protein: CASSMSVQETQYF. CDR3 bases: TGTGCCAGCAGTATGTCAGTACAAGAGACCCAGTACTTC. The chain combines TRBV2 with TRBJ2-5; D call uncertain. Germline V CDR1 and CDR2: SNHLY, FYNNEI. The length of the CDR3 is 13 residues. Trimming removed 5 bases from V and 2 bases from J, with 9 bases in between.

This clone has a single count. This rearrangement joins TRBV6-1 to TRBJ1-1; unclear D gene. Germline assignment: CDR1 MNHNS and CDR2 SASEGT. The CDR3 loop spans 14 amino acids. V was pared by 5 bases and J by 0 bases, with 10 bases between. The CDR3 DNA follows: TGTGCCAGCAGTCTGTTCCTACTGAACACTGAAGCTTTCTTT. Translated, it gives CASSLFLLNTEAFF.

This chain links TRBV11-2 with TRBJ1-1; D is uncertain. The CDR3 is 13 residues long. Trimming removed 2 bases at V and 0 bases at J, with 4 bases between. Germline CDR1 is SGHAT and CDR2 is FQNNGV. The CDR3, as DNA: TGTGCCAGCAGCTTAAGCCTGAACACTGAAGCTTTCTTT. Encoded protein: CASSLSLNTEAFF.

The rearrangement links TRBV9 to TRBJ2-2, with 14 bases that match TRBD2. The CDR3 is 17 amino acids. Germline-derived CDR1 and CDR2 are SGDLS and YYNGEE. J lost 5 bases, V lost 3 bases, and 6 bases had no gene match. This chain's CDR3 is CASSAGLAGEGTGELFF. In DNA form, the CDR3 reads TGTGCCAGCAGCGCGGGACTAGCGGGAGAAGGGACCGGGGAGCTGTTTTTT.

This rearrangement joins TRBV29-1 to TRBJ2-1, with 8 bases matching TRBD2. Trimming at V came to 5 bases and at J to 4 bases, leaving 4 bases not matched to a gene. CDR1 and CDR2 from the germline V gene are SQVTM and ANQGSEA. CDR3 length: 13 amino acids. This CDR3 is CSVTGGNYNEQFF. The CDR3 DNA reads TGCAGCGTTACGGGGGGGAATTACAATGAGCAGTTCTTC.

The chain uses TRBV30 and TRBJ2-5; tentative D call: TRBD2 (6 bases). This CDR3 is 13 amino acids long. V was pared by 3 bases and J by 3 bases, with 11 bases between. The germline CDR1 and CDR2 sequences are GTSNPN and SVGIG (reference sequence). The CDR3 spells CAWSRGLKETQYF. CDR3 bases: TGTGCCTGGAGCCGAGGACTAAAAGAGACCCAGTACTTC.

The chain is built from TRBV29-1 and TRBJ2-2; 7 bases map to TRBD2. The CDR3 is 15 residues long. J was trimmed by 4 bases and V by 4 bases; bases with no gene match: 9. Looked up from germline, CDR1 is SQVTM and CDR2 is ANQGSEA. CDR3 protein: CSVGTGGKSTGELFF. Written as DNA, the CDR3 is TGCAGCGTTGGGACGGGGGGAAAAAGCACCGGGGAGCTGTTTTTT.